This section outlines one T cell receptor beta chain sequence together with its context. Authors' analysis steps: Cell counts per sample came from amplifying reference gene primers. Repertoires were generated with immunoSEQ multiplex PCR, while TCRdb's copy carries only in-frame clones and drops some. V, J and clone size derive from that table, while D and trimming were established from the DNA sequence. The sample lists about 180,000 clones, roughly 83% seen once, with 1.5% in the top ten. These data come from a study of blood T cell repertoires in COVID-19. Germline CDR1 SGHTA, CDR2 FQGNSA. The CDR3 length is 18 residues. V gave up 2 bases and J gave up 0 bases; unmatched junction bases: 9.

The rearrangement uses TRBV7-2 and TRBJ1-3; 8 nucleotides agree with TRBD1. Sequenced sample: peripheral blood. The receptor comes from a human donor in a cohort sampled during active COVID-19. CDR3 coding DNA: TGTGCCAGCAGCTTAACCGCCGGGACAGGCCTCTCTGGAAACACCATATATTTT. Protein: CASSLTAGTGLSGNTIYF.